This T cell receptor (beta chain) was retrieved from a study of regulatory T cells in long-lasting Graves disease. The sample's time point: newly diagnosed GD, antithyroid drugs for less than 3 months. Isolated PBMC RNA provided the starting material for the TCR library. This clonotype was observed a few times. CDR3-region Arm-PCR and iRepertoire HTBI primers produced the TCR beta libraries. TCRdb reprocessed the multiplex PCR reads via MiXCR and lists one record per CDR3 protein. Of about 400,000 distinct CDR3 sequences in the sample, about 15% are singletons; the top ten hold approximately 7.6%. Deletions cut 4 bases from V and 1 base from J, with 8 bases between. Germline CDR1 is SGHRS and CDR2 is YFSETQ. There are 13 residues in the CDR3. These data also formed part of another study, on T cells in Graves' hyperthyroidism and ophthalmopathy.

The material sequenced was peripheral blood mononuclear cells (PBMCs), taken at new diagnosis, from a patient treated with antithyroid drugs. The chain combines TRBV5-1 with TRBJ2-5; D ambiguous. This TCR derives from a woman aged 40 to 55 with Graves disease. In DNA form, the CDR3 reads TGCGCCAGCAGCCCAACCATCCAAGAGACCCAGTACTTC. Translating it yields CASSPTIQETQYF.